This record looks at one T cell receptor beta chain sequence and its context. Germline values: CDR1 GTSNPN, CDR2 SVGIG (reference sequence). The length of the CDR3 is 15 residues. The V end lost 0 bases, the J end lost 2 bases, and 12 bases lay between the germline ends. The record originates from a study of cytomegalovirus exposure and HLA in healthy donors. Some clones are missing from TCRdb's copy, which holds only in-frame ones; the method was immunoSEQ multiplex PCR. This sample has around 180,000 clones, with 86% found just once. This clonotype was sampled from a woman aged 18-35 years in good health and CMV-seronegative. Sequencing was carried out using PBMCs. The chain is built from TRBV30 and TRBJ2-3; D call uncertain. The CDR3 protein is CAWSVPERSTDTQYF. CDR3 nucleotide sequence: TGTGCCTGGAGTGTACCGGAGCGATCCACAGATACGCAGTATTTT.